Described below is a single T cell receptor (beta chain) sequence and its context. Its target is unknown. Using its own MiXCR run on the 5' RACE reads, TCRdb lists one record per CDR3 protein. The table records under 250,000 distinct CDR3 sequences, roughly a tenth of them present only once. This sample is part of a study of T-cell memory formation after mild COVID-19. About the research overall: Most TCR clusters belonged to a single donor. Points from the study as a whole: Later expanders leaned toward CD4+, whereas clones contracting from day 15 to 85 were balanced CD4/CD8.

This CDR3 comprises 17 residues. Germline V gives CDR1 ENHRY, CDR2 SYGVKD. J was trimmed by 0 bases and V by 0 bases; bases with no gene match: 3. The sample was PBMCs or a T cell subset sorted from them (not recorded which). This clonotype was obtained from a young man who had mild COVID-19 (a few samples of this study predate the infection). Cell type and time point are not known. The chain is built from TRBV10-3 and TRBJ2-1; 9 bases are a match to TRBD1. The CDR3 DNA is TGTGCCATCAGTGAGTCAGGGACAGGGAGCTCCTACAATGAGCAGTTCTTC. This gives the protein CAISESGTGSSYNEQFF.